These 2 T cell receptor beta chains originate from one sample sequenced in a study of blood T cell repertoires in COVID-19. TCRdb's copy holds only in-frame clones and misses some; the assay was immunoSEQ multiplex PCR. The data contain 30,000 or so clones, 88% of them singletons. The sequenced sample was peripheral blood. These TCRs come from a human donor in a cohort sampled during active COVID-19.

The rearrangement joins TRBV29-1 to TRBJ2-7; 10 bases are a match to TRBD1. The CDR3 sequence is 14 residues long. Trimming cost V 6 bases and J 5 bases; bases outside gene matches: 10. Germline V gene lookup returns CDR1 SQVTM and CDR2 ANQGSEA. Written as DNA, the CDR3 is TGCAGCGTGCTCGCCTGGGACAGGGGCCACGAGCAGTACTTC. Translated: CSVLAWDRGHEQYF.

The V and J genes are TRBV13 and TRBJ2-7, with D maybe TRBD1 (6 bases). V was clipped by 5 bases and J by 1 base, with 18 bases between them. CDR1 is PRHDT, CDR2 FYEKMQ, per germline (reference sequence). The CDR3 runs 16 residues. The DNA of the CDR3 is TGTGCCAGCAGCCAACGACGTACAGGGCGATCCTACGAGCAGTACTTC. It is translated as CASSQRRTGRSYEQYF.